This T cell receptor (beta chain) emerged from a study of T-cell reconstitution after alpha-beta-depleted transplantation in children. It was with unique molecular identifiers that the TCRbeta library was prepared. Via MiXCR, TCRdb re-called the PCR reads, giving one row per CDR3 protein. The sample contains more than 500,000 distinct CDR3 sequences, about an eighth of which appear only once. The TCR sequence derives from a female patient aged 2 to 10 who had a stem cell transplant for aplastic anemia, so the T cells may come from the graft donor. The sequences come from PBMCs, mostly from graft donor cells, collected 180 days after TCRalphabeta/CD19-depleted stem cell transplant.

The CDR3 DNA follows: TGCAGTGCTTGGGCAAAACACAGGGTGACCGGGGAGCTGTTTTTT. Translated: CSAWAKHRVTGELFF. This chain joins TRBV20-1 and TRBJ2-2, with D possibly matching TRBD1 (6 bases). Germline V CDR1 and CDR2: DFQATT, SNEGSKA (reference sequence). This CDR3 spans 15 amino acids. V gave up 5 bases and J gave up 5 bases, with 18 bases separating them.